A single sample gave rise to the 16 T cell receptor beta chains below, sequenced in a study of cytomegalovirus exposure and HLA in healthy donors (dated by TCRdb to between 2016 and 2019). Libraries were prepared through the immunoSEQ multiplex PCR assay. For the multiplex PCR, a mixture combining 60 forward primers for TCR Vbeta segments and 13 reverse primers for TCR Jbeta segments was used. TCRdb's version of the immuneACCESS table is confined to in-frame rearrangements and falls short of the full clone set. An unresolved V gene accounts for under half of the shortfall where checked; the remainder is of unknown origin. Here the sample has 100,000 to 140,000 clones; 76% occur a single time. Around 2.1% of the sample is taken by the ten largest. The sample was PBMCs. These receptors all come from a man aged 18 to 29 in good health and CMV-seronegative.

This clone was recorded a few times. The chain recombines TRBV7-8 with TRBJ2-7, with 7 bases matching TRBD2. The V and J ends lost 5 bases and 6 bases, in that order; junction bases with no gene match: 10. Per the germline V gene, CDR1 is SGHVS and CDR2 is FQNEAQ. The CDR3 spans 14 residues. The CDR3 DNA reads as TGTGCCAGCAGCCTACTAGCGTCGAGGGGCGAGCAGTACTTC. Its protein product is CASSLLASRGEQYF.

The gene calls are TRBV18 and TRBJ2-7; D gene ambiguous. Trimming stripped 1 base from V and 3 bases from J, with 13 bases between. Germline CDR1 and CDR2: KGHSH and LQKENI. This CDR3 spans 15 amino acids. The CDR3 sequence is CASSPLDTSYYEQYF. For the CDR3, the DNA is TGTGCCAGCTCACCACTAGACACCTCCTACTACGAGCAGTACTTC.

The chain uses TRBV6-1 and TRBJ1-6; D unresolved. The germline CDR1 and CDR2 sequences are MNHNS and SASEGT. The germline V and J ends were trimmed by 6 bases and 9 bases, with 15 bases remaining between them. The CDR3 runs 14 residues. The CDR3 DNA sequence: TGTGCCAGCAGCGACACGGTAGAGGGTTCACCCCTCCACTTT. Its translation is CASSDTVEGSPLHF.

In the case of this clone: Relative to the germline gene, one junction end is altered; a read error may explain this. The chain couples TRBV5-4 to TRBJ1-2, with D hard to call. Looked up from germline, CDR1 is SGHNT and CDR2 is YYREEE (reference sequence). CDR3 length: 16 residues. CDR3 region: CASSLERARFNYGYPF. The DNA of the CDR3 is TGTGCCAGCAGCCTCGAGAGAGCGAGATTTAACTATGGCTACCCCTTC.

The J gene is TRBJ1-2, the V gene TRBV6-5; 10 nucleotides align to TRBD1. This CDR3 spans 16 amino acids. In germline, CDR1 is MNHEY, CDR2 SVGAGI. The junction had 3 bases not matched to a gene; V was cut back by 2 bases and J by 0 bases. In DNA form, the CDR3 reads TGTGCCAGCAGTTACGGGACAGGGGAAGCTAACTATGGCTACACCTTC. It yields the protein CASSYGTGEANYGYTF.

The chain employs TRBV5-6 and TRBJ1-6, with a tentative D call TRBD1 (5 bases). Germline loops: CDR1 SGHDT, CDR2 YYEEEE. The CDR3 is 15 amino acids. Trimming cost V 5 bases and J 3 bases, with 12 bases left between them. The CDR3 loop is CASSGGGGYNSPLHF. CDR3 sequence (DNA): TGTGCCAGCAGTGGGGGGGGAGGCTATAATTCACCCCTCCACTTT.

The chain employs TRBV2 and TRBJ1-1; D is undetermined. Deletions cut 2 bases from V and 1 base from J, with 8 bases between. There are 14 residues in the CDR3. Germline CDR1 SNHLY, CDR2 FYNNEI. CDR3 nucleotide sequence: TGTGCCAGCAGTGAAATACAAACGAACACTGAAGCTTTCTTT. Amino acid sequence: CASSEIQTNTEAFF.

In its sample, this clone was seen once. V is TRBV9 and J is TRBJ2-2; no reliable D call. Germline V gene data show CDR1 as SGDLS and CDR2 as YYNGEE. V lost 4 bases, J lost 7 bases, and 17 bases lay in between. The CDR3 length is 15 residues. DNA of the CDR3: TGTGCCAGCAGCCCCTCAGGCTCCCGCGTCGGGGAGCTGTTTTTT. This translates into CASSPSGSRVGELFF.

As DNA, the CDR3 is TGCGCCAGCAGCAACTCGGTCACCCGCCTTAGCCCGGATGAGCAGTTCTTC. Protein product: CASSNSVTRLSPDEQFF. The V and J genes are TRBV5-1 and TRBJ2-1; D uncertain. The germline gives CDR1 SGHRS, CDR2 YFSETQ. CDR3 length equals 17 residues. V was pared by 4 bases and J by 8 bases, with 25 bases between.

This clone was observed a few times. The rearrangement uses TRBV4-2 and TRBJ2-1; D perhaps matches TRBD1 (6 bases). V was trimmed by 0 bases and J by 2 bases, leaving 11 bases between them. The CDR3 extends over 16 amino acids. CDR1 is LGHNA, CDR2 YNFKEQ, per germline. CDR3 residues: CASSQDVGQPYNEQFF. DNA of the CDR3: TGTGCCAGCAGCCAAGATGTCGGACAGCCCTACAATGAGCAGTTCTTC.

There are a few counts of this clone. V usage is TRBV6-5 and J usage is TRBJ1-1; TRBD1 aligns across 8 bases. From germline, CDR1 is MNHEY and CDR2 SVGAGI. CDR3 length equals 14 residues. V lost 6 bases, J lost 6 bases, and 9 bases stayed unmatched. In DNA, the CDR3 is TGTGCCAGCAGCTCATTCGACAGGGGATCTGAAGCTTTCTTT. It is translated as CASSSFDRGSEAFF.

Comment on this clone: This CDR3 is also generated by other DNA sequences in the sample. In DNA form, the CDR3 reads TGTGCCAGCAGCCTTGGGACAGCTGGAAACACCATATATTTT. Translating gives CASSLGTAGNTIYF. J is TRBJ1-3 and V is TRBV7-8; the match to TRBD1 covers 7 bases. Trimming at V came to 5 bases and at J to 2 bases, leaving 3 bases not matched to a gene. This CDR3 has 14 residues. Looked up from germline, CDR1 is SGHVS and CDR2 is FQNEAQ.

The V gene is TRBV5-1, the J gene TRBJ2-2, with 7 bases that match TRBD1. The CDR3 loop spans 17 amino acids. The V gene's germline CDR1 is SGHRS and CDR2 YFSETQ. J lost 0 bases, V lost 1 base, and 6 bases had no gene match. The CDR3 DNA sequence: TGCGCCAGCAGCTTGAACCAGGGGGTCTCGAACACCGGGGAGCTGTTTTTT. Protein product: CASSLNQGVSNTGELFF.

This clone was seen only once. Here the CDR3 reads CASSRGQPTYEQYF. Written as DNA, the CDR3 is TGTGCCAGTAGTAGGGGACAGCCAACCTACGAGCAGTACTTC. The chain carries TRBV19 and TRBJ2-7; 7 bases fit TRBD1. The junction had 5 bases not matched to a gene; V was cut back by 4 bases and J by 2 bases. CDR3 length: 14 amino acids. Germline CDR1 is LNHDA and CDR2 is SQIVND (reference sequence).

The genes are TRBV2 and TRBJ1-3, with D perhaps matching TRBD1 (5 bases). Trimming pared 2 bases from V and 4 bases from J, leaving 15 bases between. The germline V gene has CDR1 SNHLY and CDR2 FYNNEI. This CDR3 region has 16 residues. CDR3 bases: TGTGCCAGCAGTGAATATCTCGGGGGATCCGGAAACACCATATATTTT. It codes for CASSEYLGGSGNTIYF.

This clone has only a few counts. Here the CDR3 reads CASSLIQDSTEAFF. The CDR3 DNA reads as TGCGCCAGCAGCTTGATACAGGATTCAACTGAAGCTTTCTTT. The V call is TRBV5-1, the J call TRBJ1-1; a weak D match, TRBD1 (5 bases). CDR1 is SGHRS and CDR2 is YFSETQ in the germline V gene. Deletions cut 1 base from V and 5 bases from J, with 12 bases between. This CDR3 comprises 14 residues.